The sample holds a few counts of the clone carrying this TCR beta chain. In germline, CDR1 is MNHEY, CDR2 SMNVEV (reference sequence). This CDR3 is 18 amino acids long. The junction had 11 bases not matched to a gene; V was cut back by 3 bases and J by 0 bases. This specimen comes from a study of T cell responses to AZD1222 COVID-19 vaccine. Data came from immunoSEQ multiplex PCR; TCRdb stores just in-frame clones and leaves some out. This table holds some 66,000 clones, about 88% found once. This rearrangement joins TRBV27 to TRBJ1-5; 7 bases fit TRBD1. This material consisted of peripheral blood, taken 28 days after the second AZD1222 dose. This TCR was sampled from an adult who received the AZD1222 COVID-19 vaccine. CDR3 nucleotide sequence: TGTGCCAGCAGTTTGTGTTGGGACAGTTCTTCTAGCAATCAGCCCCAGCATTTT. Residues: CASSLCWDSSSSNQPQHF.